Below, one T cell receptor (beta chain) is given with its context. Its target is unknown. This specimen comes from a study of T cell responses to AZD1222 COVID-19 vaccine. General observations from the study: Epitopes outside B.1.351 and B.1.1.7 mutated regions reportedly drew nearly half of spike TCRs. All repertoire sampling was performed exclusively after the peak T cell response.

Assay used: immunoSEQ multiplex PCR; TCRdb lists only in-frame clones, some missing. The top ten clones hold roughly 23% of a sample with about 69,000 clones, around 78% of them seen once. The sequencing here drew on peripheral blood, taken 28 days after the second AZD1222 dose. This TCR was sampled from an adult who received the AZD1222 COVID-19 vaccine.

In DNA form, the CDR3 reads TGCGCCAGCAGCTTATCCGACACGAACACTGAAGCTTTCTTT. Its translation: CASSLSDTNTEAFF. V and J are TRBV5-1 and TRBJ1-1; D is ambiguous. The CDR3 covers 14 residues. Germline V gene data show CDR1 as SGHRS and CDR2 as YFSETQ. Between the trimmed V and J ends, which lost 2 bases and 1 base, there was a span of 9 bases. The whole variable domain, remainder taken from reference TRBV5-1 and TRBJ1-1, is KAGVTQTPRYLIKTRGQQVTLSCSPISGHRSVSWYQQTPGQGLQFLFEYFSETQRNKGNFPGRFSGRQFSNSRSEMNVSTLELGDSALYLCASSLSDTNTEAFFGQGTRLTVV.